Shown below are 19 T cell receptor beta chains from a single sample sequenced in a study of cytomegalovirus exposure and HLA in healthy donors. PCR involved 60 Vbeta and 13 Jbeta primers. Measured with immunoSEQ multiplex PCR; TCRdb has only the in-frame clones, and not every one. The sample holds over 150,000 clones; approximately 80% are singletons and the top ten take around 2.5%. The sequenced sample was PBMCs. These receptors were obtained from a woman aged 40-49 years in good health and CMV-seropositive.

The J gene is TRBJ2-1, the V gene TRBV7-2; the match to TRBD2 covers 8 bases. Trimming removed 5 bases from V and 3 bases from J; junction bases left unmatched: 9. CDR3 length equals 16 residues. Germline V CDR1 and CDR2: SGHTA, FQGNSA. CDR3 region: CASSPRGTSYYNEQFF. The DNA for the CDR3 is TGTGCCAGCAGCCCCCGGGGGACTAGTTACTACAATGAGCAGTTCTTC.

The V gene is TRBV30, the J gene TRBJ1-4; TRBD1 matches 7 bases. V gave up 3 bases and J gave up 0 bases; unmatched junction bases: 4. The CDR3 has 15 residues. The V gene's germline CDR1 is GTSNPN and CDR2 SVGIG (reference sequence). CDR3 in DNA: TGTGCCTGGAGGGAGCAGGGGGCAACTAATGAAAAACTGTTTTTT. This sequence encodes CAWREQGATNEKLFF.

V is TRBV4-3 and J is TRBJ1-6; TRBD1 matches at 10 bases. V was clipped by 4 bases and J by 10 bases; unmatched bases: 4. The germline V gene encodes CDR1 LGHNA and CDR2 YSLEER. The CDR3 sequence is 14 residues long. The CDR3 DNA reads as TGCGCCAGCAGCCTGACAGGGGGCGAATCACCCCTCCACTTT. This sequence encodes CASSLTGGESPLHF.

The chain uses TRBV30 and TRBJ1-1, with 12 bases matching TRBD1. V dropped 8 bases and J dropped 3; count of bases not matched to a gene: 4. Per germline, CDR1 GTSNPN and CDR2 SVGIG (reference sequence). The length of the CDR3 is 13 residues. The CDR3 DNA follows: TGTGCCGGGGACAGGGGGCACGACACTGAAGCTTTCTTT. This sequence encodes CAGDRGHDTEAFF.

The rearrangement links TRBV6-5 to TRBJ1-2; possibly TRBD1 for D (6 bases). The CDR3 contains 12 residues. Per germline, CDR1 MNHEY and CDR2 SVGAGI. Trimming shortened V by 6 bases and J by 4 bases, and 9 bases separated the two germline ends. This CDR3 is CASRPQGYGYTF. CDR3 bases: TGTGCCAGCAGACCACAGGGCTATGGCTACACCTTC.

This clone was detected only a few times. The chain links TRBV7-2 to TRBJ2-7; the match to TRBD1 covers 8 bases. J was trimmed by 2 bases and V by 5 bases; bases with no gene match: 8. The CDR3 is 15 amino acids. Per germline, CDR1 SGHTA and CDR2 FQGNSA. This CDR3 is CASSPRDRQTYEQYF. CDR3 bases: TGTGCCAGCAGCCCACGGGACAGGCAGACCTACGAGCAGTACTTC. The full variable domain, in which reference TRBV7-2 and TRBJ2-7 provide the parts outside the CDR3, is GAGVSQSPSNKVTEKGKDVELRCDPISGHTALYWYRQSLGQGLEFLIYFQGNSAPDKSGLPSDRFSAERTGGSVSTLTIQRTQQEDSAVYLCASSPRDRQTYEQYFGPGTRLTVT.

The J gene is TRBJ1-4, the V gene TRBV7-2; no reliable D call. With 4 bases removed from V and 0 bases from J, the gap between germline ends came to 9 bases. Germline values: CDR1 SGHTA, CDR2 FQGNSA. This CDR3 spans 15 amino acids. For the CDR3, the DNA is TGTGCCAGCAGCTCGCAGGCGTCAACTAATGAAAAACTGTTTTTT. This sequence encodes CASSSQASTNEKLFF.

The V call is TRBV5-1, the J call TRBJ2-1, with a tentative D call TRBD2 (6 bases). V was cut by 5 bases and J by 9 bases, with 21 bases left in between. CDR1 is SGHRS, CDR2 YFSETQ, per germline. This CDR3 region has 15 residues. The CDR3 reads CASRRTGALVGEQFF. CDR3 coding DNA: TGCGCCAGCAGGAGAACGGGAGCCCTCGTAGGTGAGCAGTTCTTC.

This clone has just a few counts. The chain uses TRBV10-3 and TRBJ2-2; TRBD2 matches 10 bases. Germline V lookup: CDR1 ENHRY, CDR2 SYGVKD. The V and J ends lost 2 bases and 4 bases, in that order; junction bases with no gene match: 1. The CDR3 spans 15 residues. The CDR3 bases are TGTGCCATCAGTGAGAGCGGGAGGGCCACCGGGGAGCTGTTTTTT. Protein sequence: CAISESGRATGELFF.

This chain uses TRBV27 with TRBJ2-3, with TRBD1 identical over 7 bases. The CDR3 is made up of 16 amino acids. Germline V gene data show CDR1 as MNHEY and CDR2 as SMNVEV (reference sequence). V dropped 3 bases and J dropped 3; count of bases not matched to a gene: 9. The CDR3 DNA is TGTGCCAGCAGTTTCCACAGGGGAGTTGGAACAGATACGCAGTATTTT. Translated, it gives CASSFHRGVGTDTQYF.

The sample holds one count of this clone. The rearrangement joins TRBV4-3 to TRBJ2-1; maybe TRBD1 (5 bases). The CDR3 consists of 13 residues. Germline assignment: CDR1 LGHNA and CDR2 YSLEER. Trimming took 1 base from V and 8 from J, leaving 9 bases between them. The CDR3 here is CASSQVKGDEQFF. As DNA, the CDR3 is TGCGCCAGCAGCCAAGTTAAAGGGGATGAGCAGTTCTTC.

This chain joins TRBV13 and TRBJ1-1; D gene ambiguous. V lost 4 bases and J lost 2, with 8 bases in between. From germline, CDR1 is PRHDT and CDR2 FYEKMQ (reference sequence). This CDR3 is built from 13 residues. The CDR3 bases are TGTGCCAGCAGCTCTAGAGGAAACACTGAAGCTTTCTTT. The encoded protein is CASSSRGNTEAFF.

CDR3 DNA sequence: TGTGCCAGCAGTCGACAGGGGTTAGATGAAAAACTGTTTTTT. It yields the protein CASSRQGLDEKLFF. The chain uses TRBV7-2 and TRBJ1-4, with 8 bases aligning to TRBD1. The CDR3 is 14 amino acids. Germline lookup yields CDR1 SGHTA and CDR2 FQGNSA. V lost 6 bases to trimming and J lost 6 bases; unmatched junction nucleotides: 6.

The CDR3 region has the DNA TGTGCCAGCAGCCAAGGGGGCCAGGCCTACGAGCAGTACTTC. Amino acid sequence: CASSQGGQAYEQYF. V usage is TRBV4-2 and J usage is TRBJ2-7, with D maybe TRBD1 (5 bases). Germline-derived CDR1 and CDR2 are LGHNA and YNFKEQ. The CDR3 covers 14 residues. V was clipped by 1 base and J by 2 bases, with 9 bases between them.

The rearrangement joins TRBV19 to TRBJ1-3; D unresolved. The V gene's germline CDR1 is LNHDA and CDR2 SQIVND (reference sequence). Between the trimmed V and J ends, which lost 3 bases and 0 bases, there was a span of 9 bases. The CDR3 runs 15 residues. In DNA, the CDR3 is TGTGCCAGTAGTATGGTGGAGCTCTCTGGAAACACCATATATTTT. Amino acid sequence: CASSMVELSGNTIYF.

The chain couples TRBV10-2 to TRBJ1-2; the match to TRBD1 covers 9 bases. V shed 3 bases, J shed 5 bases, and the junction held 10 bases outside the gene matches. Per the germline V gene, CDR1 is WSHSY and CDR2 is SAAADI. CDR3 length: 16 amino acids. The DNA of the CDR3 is TGCGCCAGCAGTGACCCCTCGGGACAGGGAGGGTATGGCTACACCTTC. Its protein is CASSDPSGQGGYGYTF.

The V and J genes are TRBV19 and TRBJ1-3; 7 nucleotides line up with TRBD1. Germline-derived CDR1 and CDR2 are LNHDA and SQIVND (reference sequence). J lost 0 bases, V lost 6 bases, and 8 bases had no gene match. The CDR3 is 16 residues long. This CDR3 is CASSRGGQRSGNTIYF. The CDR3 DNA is TGTGCCAGTAGCCGAGGGGGACAGCGCTCTGGAAACACCATATATTTT.

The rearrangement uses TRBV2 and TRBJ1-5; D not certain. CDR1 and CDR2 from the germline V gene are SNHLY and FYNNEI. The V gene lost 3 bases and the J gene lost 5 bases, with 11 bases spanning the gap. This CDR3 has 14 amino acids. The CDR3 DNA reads TGTGCCAGCAGTGACAGAACAAGTGATCAGCCCCAGCATTTT. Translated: CASSDRTSDQPQHF.

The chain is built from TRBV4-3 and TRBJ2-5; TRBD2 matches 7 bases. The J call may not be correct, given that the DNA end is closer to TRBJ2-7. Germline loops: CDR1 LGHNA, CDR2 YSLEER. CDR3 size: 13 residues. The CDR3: CASSQDTGGEQYF. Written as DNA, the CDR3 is TGCGCCAGCAGCCAAGATACGGGAGGCGAGCAGTACTTC.